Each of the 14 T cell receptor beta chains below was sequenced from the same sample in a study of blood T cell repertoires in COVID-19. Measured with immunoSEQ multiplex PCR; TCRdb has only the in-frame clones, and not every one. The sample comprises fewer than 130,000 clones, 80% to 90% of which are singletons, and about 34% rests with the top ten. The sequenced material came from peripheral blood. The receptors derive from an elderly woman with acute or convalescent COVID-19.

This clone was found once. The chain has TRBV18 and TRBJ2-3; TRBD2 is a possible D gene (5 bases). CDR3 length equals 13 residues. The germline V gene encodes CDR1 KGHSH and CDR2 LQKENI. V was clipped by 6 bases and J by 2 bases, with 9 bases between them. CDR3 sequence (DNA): TGTGCCAGCTCCCCGGGGATCACAGATACGCAGTATTTT. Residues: CASSPGITDTQYF.

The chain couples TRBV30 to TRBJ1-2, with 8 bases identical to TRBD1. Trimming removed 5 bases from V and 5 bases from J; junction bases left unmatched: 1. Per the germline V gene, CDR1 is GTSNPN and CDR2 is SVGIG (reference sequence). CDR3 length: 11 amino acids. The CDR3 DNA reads TGTGCCTGGGGGACAGGATATGGCTACACCTTC. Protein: CAWGTGYGYTF. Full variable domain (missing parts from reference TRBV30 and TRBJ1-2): SQTIHQWPATLVQPVGSPLSLECTVEGTSNPNLYWYRQAAGRGLQLLFYSVGIGQISSEVPQNLSASRPQDRQFILSSKKLLLSDSGFYLCAWGTGYGYTFGSGTRLTVV.

The CDR3 sequence is CASSLSAGSDTQYF. The CDR3 DNA is TGTGCCAGCAGCTTAAGTGCAGGGTCAGATACGCAGTATTTT. This chain uses TRBV7-3 with TRBJ2-3; weak D call: TRBD1 (5 bases). Trimming left V 1 base short and J 4 bases short, with 9 bases between. This CDR3 comprises 14 residues. The germline V gene has CDR1 SGHTA and CDR2 FQGTGA.

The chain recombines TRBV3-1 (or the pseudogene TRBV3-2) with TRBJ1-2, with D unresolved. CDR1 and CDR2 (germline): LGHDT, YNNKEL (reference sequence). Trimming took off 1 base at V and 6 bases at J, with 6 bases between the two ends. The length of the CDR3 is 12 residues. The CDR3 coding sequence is TGTGCCAGCAGCCAAGGCGGTAATGGCTACACCTTC. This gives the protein CASSQGGNGYTF.

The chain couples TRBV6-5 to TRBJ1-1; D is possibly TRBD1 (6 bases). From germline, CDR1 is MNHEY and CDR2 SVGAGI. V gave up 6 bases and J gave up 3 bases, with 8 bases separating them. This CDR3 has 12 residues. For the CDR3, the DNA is TGTGCCAGCAGAGCAGGGGACACTGAAGCTTTCTTT. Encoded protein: CASRAGDTEAFF.

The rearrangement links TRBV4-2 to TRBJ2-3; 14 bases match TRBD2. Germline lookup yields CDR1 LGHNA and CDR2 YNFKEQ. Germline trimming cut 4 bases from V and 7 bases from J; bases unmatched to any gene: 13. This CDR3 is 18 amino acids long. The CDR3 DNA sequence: TGTGCCAGCAGCCCGCAAGGTACGGGACTAGCGGGGGACAATACGCAGTATTTT. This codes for CASSPQGTGLAGDNTQYF.

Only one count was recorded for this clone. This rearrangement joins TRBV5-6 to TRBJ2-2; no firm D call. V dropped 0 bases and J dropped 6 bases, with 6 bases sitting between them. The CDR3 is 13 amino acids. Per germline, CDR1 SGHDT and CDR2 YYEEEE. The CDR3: CASSLVVSGELFF. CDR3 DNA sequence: TGTGCCAGCAGCTTGGTAGTCTCCGGGGAGCTGTTTTTT.

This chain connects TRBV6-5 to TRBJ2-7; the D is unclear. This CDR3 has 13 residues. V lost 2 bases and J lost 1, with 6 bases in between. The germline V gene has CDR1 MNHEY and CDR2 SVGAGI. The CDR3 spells CASSYGLSYEQYF. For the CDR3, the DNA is TGTGCCAGCAGTTACGGCTTATCCTACGAGCAGTACTTC.

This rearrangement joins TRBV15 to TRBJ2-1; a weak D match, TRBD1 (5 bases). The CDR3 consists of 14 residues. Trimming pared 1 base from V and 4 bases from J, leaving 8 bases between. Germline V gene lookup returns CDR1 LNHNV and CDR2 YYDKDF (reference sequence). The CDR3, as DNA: TGTGCCACCAGCAGAGCTGACAGTTACAATGAGCAGTTCTTC. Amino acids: CATSRADSYNEQFF.

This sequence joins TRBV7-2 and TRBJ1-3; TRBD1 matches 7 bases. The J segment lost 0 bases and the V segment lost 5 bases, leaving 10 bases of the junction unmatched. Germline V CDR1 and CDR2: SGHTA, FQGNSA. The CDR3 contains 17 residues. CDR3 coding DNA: TGTGCCAGCAGCACCGCCGGGACAGCAATCTCTGGAAACACCATATATTTT. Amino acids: CASSTAGTAISGNTIYF. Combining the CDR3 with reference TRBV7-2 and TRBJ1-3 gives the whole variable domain GAGVSQSPSNKVTEKGKDVELRCDPISGHTALYWYRQSLGQGLEFLIYFQGNSAPDKSGLPSDRFSAERTGGSVSTLTIQRTQQEDSAVYLCASSTAGTAISGNTIYFGEGSWLTVV.

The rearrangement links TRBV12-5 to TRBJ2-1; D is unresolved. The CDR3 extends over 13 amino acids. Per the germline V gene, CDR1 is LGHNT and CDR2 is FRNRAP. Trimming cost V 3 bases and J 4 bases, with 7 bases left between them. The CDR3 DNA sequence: TGTGCTAGTGGTTTCTCCGGGTACAATGAGCAGTTCTTC. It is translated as CASGFSGYNEQFF.

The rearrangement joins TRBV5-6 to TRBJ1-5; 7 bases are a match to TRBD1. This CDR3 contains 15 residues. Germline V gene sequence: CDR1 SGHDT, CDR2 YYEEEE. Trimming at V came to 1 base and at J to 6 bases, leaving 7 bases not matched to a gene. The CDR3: CASSLRPGGSQPQHF. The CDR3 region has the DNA TGTGCCAGCAGCTTGAGGCCAGGGGGAAGTCAGCCCCAGCATTTT.

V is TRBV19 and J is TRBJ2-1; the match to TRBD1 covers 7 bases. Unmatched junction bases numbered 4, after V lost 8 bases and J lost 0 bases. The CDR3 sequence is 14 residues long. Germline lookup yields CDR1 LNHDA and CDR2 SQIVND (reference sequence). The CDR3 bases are TGTGCCAGTCGACAGGGACGCTCCTACAATGAGCAGTTCTTC. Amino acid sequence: CASRQGRSYNEQFF.

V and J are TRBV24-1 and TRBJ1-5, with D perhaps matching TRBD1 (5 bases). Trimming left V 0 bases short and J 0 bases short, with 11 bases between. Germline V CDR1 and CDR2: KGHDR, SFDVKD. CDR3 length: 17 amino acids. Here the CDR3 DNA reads TGTGCCACCAGTGATTTGGGGAAGACAGTTAGCAATCAGCCCCAGCATTTT. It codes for CATSDLGKTVSNQPQHF.